These T cell receptor beta chains were read from a single sample in a study of shared clonotypes between healthy human individuals. Generated by immunoSEQ multiplex PCR, the TCRdb table keeps only in-frame clones and is missing some. The sample lists roughly 2.1 million clones, about 92% occurring once. The sequencing input was naive CD8+ T cells from PBMCs. The receptors stem from a man aged 18 to 35 in good health. Some clones in this sample may be carry-over from other donors' samples. The CDR3 runs from the conserved cysteine through the conserved F or W. The order of the fields is clone size, V gene, J gene, D gene, CDR3 DNA, CDR3 protein. A D gene is named only where the DNA matches it firmly. Size is stated for part of the rows, as once, few or many counts, or as a class when the clone is expanded.

size: NA
V: TRBV9
J: TRBJ2-7
D: NA
DNA: TGTGCCAGCAGCGTAGGGGCTAGGTCCTACGAGCAGTACTTC
CDR3: CASSVGARSYEQYF

size: NA
V: TRBV2
J: TRBJ2-7
D: TRBD2
DNA: TGTGCCAGCGTCCTAGCGGGACGCCCCTACGAGCAGTACTTC
CDR3: CASVLAGRPYEQYF

size: NA
V: TRBV9
J: TRBJ2-7
D: TRBD1
DNA: TGTGCCAGCAGCGTACGGGGGACAGGAGCCTACGAGCAGTACTTC
CDR3: CASSVRGTGAYEQYF

size: NA
V: TRBV27
J: TRBJ2-1
D: NA
DNA: TGTGCCAGCAGTCCGACCCCCTACAATGAGCAGTTCTTC
CDR3: CASSPTPYNEQFF

size: NA
V: TRBV7-2
J: TRBJ1-5
D: NA
DNA: TGTGCCAGCAGCTTGGAACATGGCAATCAGCCCCAGCATTTT
CDR3: CASSLEHGNQPQHF

size: NA
V: TRBV7-9
J: TRBJ2-7
D: TRBD1
DNA: TGTGCCAGCAGCTTAGCCAGTCAGGGGGCAACCTACGAGCAGTACTTC
CDR3: CASSLASQGATYEQYF

size: NA
V: TRBV6-6
J: TRBJ1-1
D: NA
DNA: TGTGCCAGCAGTTACTTAGACAGCACTGAAGCTTTCTTT
CDR3: CASSYLDSTEAFF

size: NA
V: TRBV28
J: TRBJ1-1
D: NA
DNA: TGTGCCAGCAGTCCGGTTGCGATCGGGTTGGGCACTGAAGCTTTCTTT
CDR3: CASSPVAIGLGTEAFF

size: NA
V: TRBV6-1
J: TRBJ2-5
D: TRBD1
DNA: TGTGCCAGCAGTGAGGGGACAGGGGGAAGAGAGACCCAGTACTTC
CDR3: CASSEGTGGRETQYF

size: NA
V: TRBV9
J: TRBJ2-7
D: TRBD1
DNA: TGTGCCAGCAGCCCTCAGGGACAGGCTTTCTACGAGCAGTACTTC
CDR3: CASSPQGQAFYEQYF

size: NA
V: TRBV27
J: TRBJ2-2
D: NA
DNA: TGTGCCAGCACCTCGGACTTTTTCGCGAACACCGGGGAGCTGTTTTTT
CDR3: CASTSDFFANTGELFF

size: once
V: TRBV2
J: TRBJ1-5
D: NA
DNA: TGTGCCAGCGGGGGGGGCCAACCCAATCAGCCCCAGCATTTT
CDR3: CASGGGQPNQPQHF

size: once
V: TRBV29-1
J: TRBJ2-2
D: NA
DNA: TGCAGCGTTAGGGGGGGCATCGGCGGCACCGGGGAGCTGTTTTTT
CDR3: CSVRGGIGGTGELFF

size: NA
V: TRBV5-1
J: TRBJ1-2
D: NA
DNA: TGCGCCAGCAGCGATGGTGAGGGACCGAACTATGGCTACACCTTC
CDR3: CASSDGEGPNYGYTF

size: once
V: TRBV6-5
J: TRBJ2-7
D: NA
DNA: TGTGCCAGCAGTTTACAACTCGGGGTTATTTACGAGCAGTACTTC
CDR3: CASSLQLGVIYEQYF

size: NA
V: TRBV2
J: TRBJ2-7
D: NA
DNA: TGTGCCAGCAGTGAAACCTGGGCAGGCCCCTACGAGCAGTACTTC
CDR3: CASSETWAGPYEQYF

size: few
V: TRBV6-6
J: TRBJ1-1
D: NA
DNA: TGTGCCAGTGACAGACCTAACACTGAAGCTTTCTTT
CDR3: CASDRPNTEAFF

size: NA
V: TRBV19
J: TRBJ2-1
D: NA
DNA: TGTGCCAGTAGTGTTACGGGACTTAGCTCCTACAATGAGCAGTTCTTC
CDR3: CASSVTGLSSYNEQFF

size: NA
V: TRBV4-1
J: TRBJ2-2
D: TRBD2
DNA: TGCGCCAGCAGCCAAGATCTCCGGACTAGCGCCTGGGGGGAGCTGTTTTTT
CDR3: CASSQDLRTSAWGELFF

size: NA
V: TRBV7-8
J: TRBJ2-2
D: NA
DNA: TGTGCCAGCAGCTTATTAAGGACCGGGGAGCTGTTTTTT
CDR3: CASSLLRTGELFF

size: few
V: TRBV5-1
J: TRBJ2-7
D: TRBD1
DNA: TGCGCCAGCAGCTTGACAGGGGGGTACGAGCAGTACTTC
CDR3: CASSLTGGYEQYF

size: NA
V: TRBV13
J: TRBJ2-7
D: NA
DNA: TGTGCCAGCAGCTTAGGGCAGAAGGACGAGCAGTACTTC
CDR3: CASSLGQKDEQYF

size: NA
V: TRBV14
J: TRBJ2-2
D: TRBD2
DNA: TGTGCCAGCAGTCTAGGACTAGCGGGACCCACCGGGGAGCTGTTTTTT
CDR3: CASSLGLAGPTGELFF

size: NA
V: TRBV28
J: TRBJ1-2
D: NA
DNA: TGTGCCAGCAGTTTAACCAATCAGGGCCCGGAAAGTCCTTCCTATGGCTACACCTTC
CDR3: CASSLTNQGPESPSYGYTF

size: NA
V: TRBV7-2
J: TRBJ2-7
D: TRBD2
DNA: TGTGCCAGCAGCGACCCGACTAGCGGGAGGGCCCACGAGCAGTACTTC
CDR3: CASSDPTSGRAHEQYF

size: NA
V: TRBV6-5
J: TRBJ2-7
D: NA
DNA: TGTGCCAGCAGTTACTCAAGGGTCCACGAGCAGTACTTC
CDR3: CASSYSRVHEQYF

size: NA
V: TRBV15
J: TRBJ2-2
D: TRBD2
DNA: TGTGCCACCAGCATAAGGACTAGCGGGAGCGACGCCACCGGGGAGCTGTTTTTT
CDR3: CATSIRTSGSDATGELFF

size: NA
V: TRBV28
J: TRBJ2-3
D: NA
DNA: TGTGCTTCCGGGCCCATCCGGGCAGATACGCAGTATTTT
CDR3: CASGPIRADTQYF

size: NA
V: TRBV10-3
J: TRBJ2-7
D: TRBD2
DNA: TGTGCCATCAGGGATACTAGCGGGACCTACGAGCAGTACTTC
CDR3: CAIRDTSGTYEQYF

size: NA
V: TRBV27
J: TRBJ2-7
D: NA
DNA: TGTGCCAGCAGTTTATCAGGGGACTTCGCTTCCTACGAGCAGTACTTC
CDR3: CASSLSGDFASYEQYF

size: once
V: TRBV7-9
J: TRBJ2-1
D: NA
DNA: TGTGCCAGCAGCTTAGCTAACAATGAGCAGTTCTTC
CDR3: CASSLANNEQFF

size: NA
V: TRBV5-6
J: TRBJ2-7
D: NA
DNA: TGTGCCAGCAGCTTGTTGGCTGCAGTCTACGAGCAGTACTTC
CDR3: CASSLLAAVYEQYF

size: once
V: TRBV29-1
J: TRBJ2-7
D: NA
DNA: TGCAGCGCCCTCAGGGGCTCCGTCTACGAGCAGTACTTC
CDR3: CSALRGSVYEQYF

size: once
V: TRBV6-1
J: TRBJ2-2
D: TRBD1
DNA: TGTGCCAGCAGTGAAGCGGACAGGGGGTCCGGGGAGCTGTTTTTT
CDR3: CASSEADRGSGELFF

size: NA
V: TRBV4-3
J: TRBJ1-4
D: TRBD1
DNA: TGCGCCAGCAGCCAAGGACAGGGTGTTTATGAAAAACTGTTTTTT
CDR3: CASSQGQGVYEKLFF

size: NA
V: TRBV7-6
J: TRBJ2-7
D: NA
DNA: TGTGCCAGCAGCTTAGAGGAGCGCCCCTACGAGCAGTACTTC
CDR3: CASSLEERPYEQYF

size: NA
V: TRBV30
J: TRBJ2-5
D: NA
DNA: TGTGCCTGGAGTTTTCCCATCATCCAAGAGACCCAGTACTTC
CDR3: CAWSFPIIQETQYF